A single sample gave rise to the 23 T cell receptor beta chains below, sequenced in a study of tumor and adjacent non-tumor tissue in lung cancer. No cell sorting was done before RNA was extracted from the tissue. TCRbeta libraries were built with three rounds of nested PCR, modified from ARM-PCR. MiXCR was run by TCRdb on the multiplex PCR reads, yielding one entry per CDR3 protein. The sample holds about 80,000 distinct CDR3 sequences, roughly 80% seen once. Input material: lung tumor tissue. The receptors derive from a woman in her fifties or sixties with non-small cell lung cancer.

Turning to this clonotype: One end of the junction does not line up with germline, which may come from a read error. The chain joins TRBV11-2 to TRBJ2-7; D is unclear. CDR3 length: 15 amino acids. The germline CDR1 and CDR2 sequences are SGHAT and FQNNGV. CDR3 region: CASNLAVGPSYEQYF. The CDR3 region has the DNA TGTGCTAGCAACTTAGCAGTGGGCCCGTCCTACGAGCAGTACTTC.

The rearrangement links TRBV6-1 to TRBJ1-6, with D tentatively TRBD1 (6 bases). Looked up from germline, CDR1 is MNHNS and CDR2 is SASEGT. CDR3 length: 15 residues. V dropped 5 bases and J dropped 5 bases, with 13 bases sitting between them. The CDR3 DNA reads TGTGCCAGCAGTCCCTCAGGACAGCATAATTCACCCCTCCACTTT. Its protein product is CASSPSGQHNSPLHF.

This clonotype counts as medium-sized. This sequence joins TRBV11-2 and TRBJ2-7, with D perhaps TRBD1 (6 bases). CDR1 SGHAT and CDR2 FQNNGV come from the germline V gene. Between the trimmed V and J ends, which lost 1 base and 0 bases, there was a span of 13 bases. This CDR3 region has 16 residues. CDR3 coding DNA: TGTGCCAGCAGCTTAGGGTCAGGGGCCGGCTCCTACGAGCAGTACTTC. Translation gives CASSLGSGAGSYEQYF.

As for this clonotype: Just one base apart from a much larger clone, this may be a read error. The chain couples TRBV7-3 to TRBJ1-1, with D perhaps matching TRBD1 (6 bases). CDR3 length: 13 residues. V was shortened by 8 bases and J by 8 bases, with 18 bases between the two germline ends. CDR1 and CDR2 from the germline V gene are SGHTA and FQGTGA. In DNA, the CDR3 is TGTGCCAGCGGCACAACATACGGGGGCGAAGCTTTCTTT. Amino acid sequence: CASGTTYGGEAFF.

For this clonotype: No conserved phenylalanine or tryptophan ends this CDR3, so it is likely a read error. The V gene is TRBV6-5, the J gene TRBJ2-2; weak D call: TRBD2 (7 bases). The CDR3 length is 15 residues. The germline V and J ends were trimmed by 9 bases and 6 bases, with 20 bases remaining between them. CDR1 and CDR2 (germline): MNHEY, SVGAGI. The CDR3 sequence: CASRRGGPSAGELFY. As DNA, the CDR3 is TGTGCCAGTCGAAGGGGGGGGCCGTCGGCCGGGGAGCTGTTTTAT.

This sequence joins TRBV6-6 and TRBJ2-3, with no clear D. From germline, CDR1 is MNHNY and CDR2 SVGAGI (reference sequence). This CDR3 has 17 amino acids. The V end lost 5 bases, the J end lost 4 bases, and 22 bases lay between the germline ends. The CDR3 protein is CASSTLGVLEIPDTQYF. The CDR3 nucleotides are TGTGCCAGCAGTACACTCGGAGTGCTAGAAATTCCAGATACGCAGTATTTT.

As concerns this clonotype: Given the absence of the conserved phenylalanine or tryptophan at the CDR3 end, a read error is likely. The chain links TRBV20-1 to TRBJ2-3; 7 bases line up with TRBD2. V shed 6 bases, J shed 11 bases, and the junction held 11 bases outside the gene matches. The CDR3 has 12 amino acids. Germline V gene data show CDR1 as DFQATT and CDR2 as SNEGSKA (reference sequence). This chain's CDR3 is CSANILRERQYI. The CDR3 coding sequence is TGCAGTGCCAACATCCTGCGGGAGAGGCAGTATATT.

About this clonotype: At one end the junction does not follow the germline gene, possibly because of a read error. The chain carries TRBV11-1 and TRBJ2-1; 9 nucleotides agree with TRBD1. Germline lookup yields CDR1 SGHAT and CDR2 FQDESV (reference sequence). This CDR3 has 16 amino acids. The CDR3 is CTSSLVGQGEYNEQFF. The CDR3 bases are TGTACCAGTAGTTTAGTGGGACAGGGAGAGTACAATGAGCAGTTCTTC.

As to this clonotype: Compared with germline, one end of the junction differs, possibly owing to a read error. The chain couples TRBV29-1 to TRBJ2-7, with a tentative D call TRBD2 (5 bases). Matching the DNA end better, TRBJ2-1 makes the J call doubtful. This CDR3 contains 13 residues. Germline values: CDR1 SQVTM, CDR2 ANQGSEA. The CDR3 DNA reads as TGTAGCGTTACCAGTACGGGGTCCTACGAGCAGTTCTTC. This sequence encodes CSVTSTGSYEQFF.

Comment on this clonotype: Likely a read error: the CDR3 ends without its conserved phenylalanine or tryptophan. The limits of the CDR3 on the DNA are not certain, so only TCRdb's listed CDR3 is given. The CDR3 spells CASNHELAGANTGEMFV. The V call is TRBV4-3, the J call TRBJ2-2. Counting both end residues, the CDR3 totals 17 amino acids. CDR1 and CDR2 from the germline V gene are LGHNA and YSLEER.

This clonotype was found once. The chain combines TRBV28 with TRBJ2-1; 7 bases map to TRBD2. Germline V gene lookup returns CDR1 MDHEN and CDR2 SYDVKM. Germline trimming cut 0 bases from V and 6 bases from J; bases unmatched to any gene: 8. This CDR3 region has 16 residues. CDR3 DNA sequence: TGTGCCAGCAGTTTATGCTGCGGACTAGTAAGCAATGAGCAGTTCTTC. The encoded protein is CASSLCCGLVSNEQFF.

The rearrangement joins TRBV28 to TRBJ2-7; possibly TRBD2 for D (5 bases). The CDR3 is 15 amino acids. The V end lost 4 bases, the J end lost 1 base, and 14 bases lay between the germline ends. In germline, CDR1 is MDHEN, CDR2 SYDVKM. CDR3: CASSSGRRGSYEQYF. CDR3 DNA: TGTGCCAGCAGTTCTGGGAGACGGGGATCCTACGAGCAGTACTTC. Full variable domain (outside the CDR3, taken from reference TRBV28 and TRBJ2-7): DVKVTQSSRYLVKRTGEKVFLECVQDMDHENMFWYRQDPGLGLRLIYFSYDVKMKEKGDIPEGYSVSREKKERFSLILESASTNQTSMYLCASSSGRRGSYEQYFGPGTRLTVT.

This clonotype was counted only a few times. The junction and the germline gene differ at one end; a read error may be behind it. V gene TRBV20-1 combines with J gene TRBJ2-5; 9 positions agree with TRBD1. CDR1 is DFQATT and CDR2 is SNEGSKA in the germline V gene (reference sequence). This CDR3 comprises 14 residues. CDR3 loop: CNAQDRGYQETQYF. CDR3 nucleotides: TGCAATGCTCAAGACAGGGGGTACCAAGAGACCCAGTACTTC.

This clonotype has only one observation. V and J are TRBV6-1 and TRBJ2-1; D remains unclear. From germline, CDR1 is MNHNS and CDR2 SASEGT. CDR3 size: 13 residues. V dropped 7 bases and J dropped 6 bases, with 13 bases sitting between them. The CDR3 coding sequence is TGTGCCAGCATGACGGAGTACGCCAATGAGCAGTTCTTC. This encodes CASMTEYANEQFF.

This chain links TRBV20-1 with TRBJ2-7, with a weak D call TRBD2 (7 bases). Trimming cost V 3 bases and J 9 bases, with 21 bases left between them. Germline-derived CDR1 and CDR2 are DFQATT and SNEGSKA (reference sequence). The CDR3 sequence is 14 residues long. CDR3 region: CSASRDEGGGRQYF. CDR3 bases: TGCAGTGCTAGCCGCGACGAGGGGGGGGGGAGGCAGTACTTC.

A remark on this clonotype: At one end the junction does not follow the germline gene, possibly because of a read error. This chain joins TRBV6-5 and TRBJ2-5, with D perhaps matching TRBD2 (6 bases). The germline V gene encodes CDR1 MNHEY and CDR2 SVGAGI. The CDR3 consists of 15 residues. The CDR3 DNA follows: TGTACCACCAGTTATGGCCTCACGCCGGGAGAGGCCCAGTACTTC. Protein: CTTSYGLTPGEAQYF.

A word on this clonotype: Here the CDR3 omits its conserved ending phenylalanine or tryptophan, so a read error is the likely source. The chain carries TRBV29-1 and TRBJ1-5; tentative D call: TRBD1 (5 bases). CDR1 and CDR2 from the germline V gene are SQVTM and ANQGSEA. This CDR3 region has 13 residues. The CDR3 bases are TGCAGCGTTGCATCAGGGCTCCATCAGCCTCAGCATTCT. It translates to CSVASGLHQPQHS.

Notes on this clonotype: Relative to the germline gene, one junction end is altered; a read error may explain this. The chain carries TRBV18 and TRBJ2-5; TRBD1 matches at 10 bases. Per germline, CDR1 KGHSH and CDR2 LQKENI. The CDR3 spans 15 residues. The CDR3 DNA reads as TGTGCCAGCTCACGACCGGGACAGGGGAGGGAGATCCAGTACTTC. Protein sequence: CASSRPGQGREIQYF. The full variable domain, in which reference TRBV18 and TRBJ2-5 provide the parts outside the CDR3, is NAGVMQNPRHLVRRRGQEARLRCSPMKGHSHVYWYRQLPEEGLKFMVYLQKENIIDESGMPKERFSAEFPKEGPSILRIQQVVRGDSAAYFCASSRPGQGREIQYFGPGTRLLVL.

In regard to this clonotype: This clone may be a read error of a much larger clone one base away. The V gene is TRBV13, the J gene TRBJ2-7, with a possible D match to TRBD1 (6 bases). Germline assignment: CDR1 PRHDT and CDR2 FYEKMQ (reference sequence). This CDR3 comprises 14 residues. The CDR3 here is CASNLRTGSYEQYF. The CDR3 nucleotides are TGTGCCAGCAACTTACGAACAGGGAGTTACGAGCAGTACTTC. Variable domain in full (rest from reference TRBV13 and TRBJ2-7): AAGVIQSPRHLIKEKRETATLKCYPIPRHDTVYWYQQGPGQDPQFLISFYEKMQSDKGSIPDRFSAQQFSDYHSELNMSSLELGDSALYFCASNLRTGSYEQYFGPGTRLTVT.

The chain employs TRBV7-9 and TRBJ2-1, with 9 bases fitting TRBD1. This CDR3 spans 15 amino acids. Germline assignment: CDR1 SEHNR and CDR2 FQNEAQ (reference sequence). The V gene end was trimmed by 7 bases and the J gene end by 9 bases; junction bases not matched to a gene: 13. The CDR3 nucleotides read TGTGCCAGCAACCCCCCCACAGGGGGCACAGCTGAGCAGTTCTTC. Its translation is CASNPPTGGTAEQFF.

Concerning this clonotype: This CDR3 is missing its conserved last phenylalanine or tryptophan, likely due to a read error. The V gene is TRBV28, the J gene TRBJ1-2, with 9 bases that match TRBD1. Germline V CDR1 and CDR2: MDHEN, SYDVKM. The CDR3 is 14 amino acids. CDR3 region: CASSLSGQGYGYTS. The DNA for the CDR3 is TGTGCCAGCAGCCTCTCGGGACAGGGCTATGGTTACACCTCC.

The V gene is TRBV29-1, the J gene TRBJ2-7, with a tentative D call TRBD2 (6 bases). This CDR3 contains 13 residues. Germline V CDR1 and CDR2: SQVTM, ANQGSEA. V was cut by 6 bases and J by 12 bases, with 24 bases left in between. The CDR3 reads CSVRRDTSYERYF. The CDR3, as DNA: TGCAGCGTGCGGCGGGATACCTCCTACGAACGGTACTTC.

As concerns this clonotype: One end of the junction fails to match germline, which may point to a read error. The CDR3: CNVRMGQKNTEAFF. CDR3 coding DNA: TGTAACGTTAGAATGGGACAGAAGAACACTGAAGCTTTCTTT. V and J are TRBV29-1 and TRBJ1-1, with 7 bases identical to TRBD1. The germline V gene has CDR1 SQVTM and CDR2 ANQGSEA. The CDR3 is made up of 14 amino acids.